This T cell receptor beta chain is from a study of technical replicates of blood from several donors listed by TCRdb under 2017. Library generation was performed with the immunoSEQ multiplex PCR assay. Entries here come from immuneACCESS through TCRdb and include only in-frame sequences with V and J called. Some clones fail to appear in such tables; in the studies checked, an unresolved V gene covers under half of the shortfall, and the cause of the remainder is unknown. In all, the sample holds 91,000 or so clones, and around 95% of those were seen once. 0.25% to 0.3% of the sample lies in the top ten. Note on this clone: What this receptor recognizes is not known. Base qualities are missing; no much larger clone stands one base away.

The CDR3 contains 13 residues, cysteine and phenylalanine counted. Only CDR3 DNA is held: 39 bases, read in frame from base 1. The germline V gene encodes CDR1 MDHEN and CDR2 SYDVKM. At the junction V is shortened by 4 bases and J by 5 bases, with 10 bases in between. The sequence was obtained from a human donor in good health. The rearrangement combines TRBV28 with TRBJ2-3; no D gene is confidently identified. Sequenced material: T cells isolated from PBMCs. The base sequence is TGTGCCAGCAGTTCAAGCTACCGAGATACGCAGTATTTT. The resulting protein is CASSSSYRDTQYF.